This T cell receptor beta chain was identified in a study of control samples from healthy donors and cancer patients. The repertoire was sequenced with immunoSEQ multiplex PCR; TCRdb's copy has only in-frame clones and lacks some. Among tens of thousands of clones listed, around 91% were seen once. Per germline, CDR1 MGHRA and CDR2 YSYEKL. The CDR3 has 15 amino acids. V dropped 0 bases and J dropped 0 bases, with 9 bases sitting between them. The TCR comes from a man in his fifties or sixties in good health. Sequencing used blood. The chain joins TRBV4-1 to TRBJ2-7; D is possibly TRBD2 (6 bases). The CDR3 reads CASSQEEGGSYEQYF. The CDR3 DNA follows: TGCGCCAGCAGCCAAGAGGAGGGAGGCTCCTACGAGCAGTACTTC.